The next 13 T cell receptor beta chains were all read from a single sample in a study of blood T cells in healthy people across ages. A sample-barcoded 5' primer and a J-beta primer mix were used in a second PCR of about 6 to 11 cycles. MiXCR, applied by TCRdb to the 5' RACE reads, yields one record per CDR3 protein. The profile shows roughly 500,000 distinct CDR3 sequences, 25% to 30% of them singletons. Sequences were obtained from blood. These TCRs come from a woman in her seventies in good health.

V and J are TRBV4-3 and TRBJ1-2, with 7 bases that match TRBD1. The CDR3 is 15 amino acids. Germline V gene lookup returns CDR1 LGHNA and CDR2 YSLEER. The trim removed 3 bases at V and 8 bases at J, leaving 12 bases unmatched. CDR3 protein: CASSQGTEPFGGYTF. CDR3 DNA sequence: TGCGCCAGCAGCCAGGGGACAGAACCCTTCGGCGGCTACACCTTC.

This clonotype was seen many times. This rearrangement joins TRBV12-5 to TRBJ2-5, with TRBD2 identical over 7 bases. V was clipped by 5 bases and J by 5 bases; unmatched bases: 5. CDR3 length: 13 residues. Germline values: CDR1 LGHNT, CDR2 FRNRAP. The CDR3, as DNA: TGTGCTAGTGGTACCAGCGGGGTTGAGACCCAGTACTTC. The encoded protein is CASGTSGVETQYF.

This clonotype appeared a few times. The rearrangement links TRBV5-1 to TRBJ1-2; no firm D call. The germline V and J ends were trimmed by 4 bases and 0 bases, with 7 bases remaining between them. Germline CDR1 and CDR2: SGHRS and YFSETQ. CDR3 length equals 13 residues. CDR3: CASSEVPNYGYTF. As DNA, the CDR3 is TGCGCCAGCAGCGAGGTGCCTAACTATGGCTACACCTTC.

CDR3 loop: CASSFNVGGDIQYF. CDR3 DNA sequence: TGTGCCAGCAGCTTTAATGTAGGAGGAGACATTCAGTACTTC. The chain recombines TRBV5-5 with TRBJ2-4, with D maybe TRBD2 (5 bases). V lost 2 bases, J lost 8 bases, and 14 bases lay in between. CDR1 and CDR2 from the germline V gene are SGHKS and YYEKEE (reference sequence). The length of the CDR3 is 14 residues.

The V call is TRBV12-3 or TRBV12-4, the J call TRBJ1-5; a weak D match, TRBD1 (5 bases). This CDR3 region has 14 residues. The V and J ends lost 3 bases and 5 bases respectively, with 11 bases between them. CDR3 sequence reads: CASSLGQADQPQHF. CDR3 in DNA: TGTGCCAGCAGTTTGGGGCAGGCGGATCAGCCCCAGCATTTT.

This clonotype was seen more than once but under ten times. CDR3 protein: CASSLASTGNYNEQFF. For the CDR3, the DNA is TGTGCCAGCAGCTTAGCCTCGACAGGGAACTACAATGAGCAGTTCTTC. The chain is built from TRBV7-2 and TRBJ2-5; TRBD1 matches at 7 bases. The J call may be incorrect, as the DNA end agrees better with TRBJ2-1. This CDR3 has 16 residues. CDR1 and CDR2 from the germline V gene are SGHTA and FQGNSA.

This clonotype was counted only a few times. This rearrangement joins TRBV9 to TRBJ1-2; a weak D match, TRBD1 (6 bases). Trimming took off 4 bases at V and 8 bases at J, with 18 bases between the two ends. The CDR3 consists of 14 residues. CDR1 SGDLS and CDR2 YYNGEE come from the germline V gene. CDR3 loop: CASSPTRGTKGYTF. The CDR3 coding sequence is TGTGCCAGCAGCCCCACTCGGGGGACAAAGGGCTACACCTTC.

This clonotype occurred many times. This sequence joins TRBV4-1 and TRBJ1-2, with 8 positions matching TRBD1. Germline values: CDR1 MGHRA, CDR2 YSYEKL. The CDR3 consists of 15 residues. V lost 1 base, J lost 4 bases, and 5 bases stayed unmatched. The CDR3 loop reads CASSQGDRGPYGYTF. The CDR3 region has the DNA TGCGCCAGCAGCCAAGGAGACAGGGGACCCTATGGCTACACCTTC.

This clonotype was counted only a few times. The rearrangement links TRBV7-2 to TRBJ2-3, with D perhaps TRBD2 (5 bases). The V end lost 3 bases, the J end lost 0 bases, and 13 bases lay between the germline ends. From germline, CDR1 is SGHTA and CDR2 FQGNSA. The CDR3 runs 16 residues. The CDR3, as DNA: TGTGCCAGCAGCTTTAATCCCCGCGGGAGCACAGATACGCAGTATTTT. Protein product: CASSFNPRGSTDTQYF.

In regard to this clonotype: A read error may produce the germline difference seen at one junction end. This sequence joins TRBV9 and TRBJ1-2, with 7 bases identical to TRBD1. This CDR3 comprises 13 residues. Germline V lookup: CDR1 SGDLS, CDR2 YYNGEE. The CDR3 bases are TGTGCCAGCAGCGACTCTACAGGGGTCGGCTGCACCTTC. As protein: CASSDSTGVGCTF.

The CDR3 coding sequence is TGTGCCAGCAGCTTAGCGCGGGCAGGGGTAGAGAAGCTGTTTTTT. This encodes CASSLARAGVEKLFF. This chain connects TRBV7-8 to TRBJ1-4; D possibly corresponds to TRBD1 (6 bases). Trimming cost V 0 bases and J 14 bases, with 19 bases left between them. The CDR3 totals 15 residues. In germline, CDR1 is SGHVS, CDR2 FQNEAQ.

The rearrangement uses TRBV29-1 and TRBJ2-1; D not certain. Germline V lookup: CDR1 SQVTM, CDR2 ANQGSEA. CDR3 size: 11 residues. V was trimmed by 0 bases and J by 13 bases, leaving 10 bases between them. The CDR3 protein is CSVEDRAGQFF. CDR3 nucleotide sequence: TGCAGCGTTGAAGATCGCGCTGGTCAGTTCTTC.

This clonotype came up once. V gene TRBV4-3 combines with J gene TRBJ2-3; D might be TRBD2 (6 bases). This CDR3 has 14 residues. Trimming removed 0 bases from V and 6 bases from J, with 10 bases in between. Germline-derived CDR1 and CDR2 are LGHNA and YSLEER. Here the CDR3 DNA reads TGCGCCAGCAGCCAAGATTGGGGGAGGGATACGCAGTATTTT. Amino acids: CASSQDWGRDTQYF.